This T cell receptor beta chain was documented in a study of CD8+CD57+ T cells in acquired aplastic anemia. Background on the study: Sorted CD4+ and CD8+ cells gave a mean 3.2 ug DNA, range roughly 0.19 to 27.4 ug. Findings of the study overall: Levels of CD8+ Simpson's diversity were not significantly distinct in patients versus controls. A set of around 30 CD8+ CDR3 sequences was shared between patients and controls, and these sequences appeared highly expressed in patients.

Comment on this clonotype: Its cognate antigen is unknown.

V dropped 2 bases and J dropped 4 bases, with 7 bases sitting between them. The CDR3 has 13 residues. Germline loops: CDR1 SGHVS, CDR2 FNYEAQ. Genomic DNA was employed as the template in profiling TCR beta VDJ and CDR3. MiXCR was run by TCRdb on the reads, yielding one entry per CDR3 protein. The table lists about 160,000 distinct CDR3 sequences, approximately 51% of them singletons, with about 2.9% in the top ten. Before being chosen for sequencing, patients had shown CD8+CD57+ cell expansion by flow cytometry. The blood sampling took place in patients who had so far received no therapy. V is TRBV7-6 and J is TRBJ2-3; D is undetermined. The source is a human donor with aplastic anemia. What was sequenced was sorted CD4+, CD8+, or CD8+CD57+ T cells (not recorded which) from PBMCs. The CDR3 spells CASSLSPSDTQYF. The CDR3 DNA is TGTGCCAGCAGCTTATCCCCCTCAGATACGCAGTATTTT.